Listed here are 31 T cell receptor beta chains from one sample, sequenced in a study of cytomegalovirus exposure and HLA in healthy donors. PCR employed 60 Vbeta and 13 Jbeta primers. Profiled with immunoSEQ multiplex PCR; TCRdb holds only in-frame clones, not every one. The table shows tens of thousands of clones, with roughly three quarters occurring only once. The sequencing sample was made of PBMCs. The receptors originated from a woman in her 40s in good health and CMV-seronegative.

J is TRBJ2-1 and V is TRBV5-1, with TRBD2 identical over 16 bases. With 0 bases clipped from V and 6 bases from J, the junction kept 12 bases outside the gene matches. There are 20 residues in the CDR3. Germline lookup yields CDR1 SGHRS and CDR2 YFSETQ. The CDR3 sequence is CASSLVSGGLAGGQGNEQFF. The DNA of the CDR3 is TGCGCCAGCAGCTTGGTTTCGGGGGGACTAGCGGGGGGGCAAGGCAATGAGCAGTTCTTC.

CDR3 loop: CASSPQGARGEKLFF. The CDR3 DNA is TGTGCCAGCTCACCACAGGGGGCTAGGGGTGAAAAACTGTTTTTT. This chain joins TRBV18 and TRBJ1-4, with 7 bases fitting TRBD1. From germline, CDR1 is KGHSH and CDR2 LQKENI. This CDR3 region has 15 residues. The V segment lost 1 base and the J segment 7 bases; nucleotides outside the gene matches: 6.

This clone has more than one count but fewer than ten. The chain is built from TRBV4-1 and TRBJ2-6, with a possible D match to TRBD2 (6 bases). The CDR3 totals 16 residues. Germline-derived CDR1 and CDR2 are MGHRA and YSYEKL. Between the trimmed V and J ends, which lost 0 bases and 2 bases, there was a span of 8 bases. CDR3 in amino acids: CASSQDGGTGANVLTF. The CDR3 nucleotides are TGCGCCAGCAGCCAAGATGGAGGGACTGGGGCCAACGTCCTGACTTTC.

V is TRBV13 and J is TRBJ1-1; 8 bases fit TRBD1. This CDR3 has 18 residues. CDR1 and CDR2 (germline): PRHDT, FYEKMQ (reference sequence). Trimming at V came to 5 bases and at J to 3 bases, leaving 17 bases not matched to a gene. The CDR3 nucleotides are TGTGCCAGCAGCGCGCCCTTTAAGACAGGGGAGTTGTACACTGAAGCTTTCTTT. Residues: CASSAPFKTGELYTEAFF. Looking up the rest from reference TRBV13 and TRBJ1-1 gives the full variable domain: AAGVIQSPRHLIKEKRETATLKCYPIPRHDTVYWYQQGPGQDPQFLISFYEKMQSDKGSIPDRFSAQQFSDYHSELNMSSLELGDSALYFCASSAPFKTGELYTEAFFGQGTRLTVV.

This clone was seen only a few times. This chain joins TRBV27 and TRBJ1-5; D ambiguous. Germline-derived CDR1 and CDR2 are MNHEY and SMNVEV (reference sequence). The length of the CDR3 is 19 residues. Deletions cut 5 bases from V and 0 bases from J, with 23 bases between. The DNA for the CDR3 is TGTGCCAGCAGTCCTAGGTCCGGCGGGAGCTCCATTAGCAATCAGCCCCAGCATTTT. Translated: CASSPRSGGSSISNQPQHF.

This chain joins TRBV4-1 and TRBJ2-3; D may be TRBD2 (8 bases). Germline CDR1 reads MGHRA; CDR2 reads YSYEKL. This CDR3 region has 18 residues. The V end lost 1 base, the J end lost 1 base, and 18 bases lay between the germline ends. This CDR3 reads CASSQVAGRQGGTDTQYF. The CDR3, as DNA: TGCGCCAGCAGCCAAGTAGCGGGGCGGCAGGGGGGCACAGATACGCAGTATTTT.

The chain combines TRBV19 with TRBJ1-5, with a possible D match to TRBD1 (5 bases). CDR1 LNHDA and CDR2 SQIVND come from the germline V gene (reference sequence). V was shortened by 6 bases and J by 1 base, with 10 bases between the two germline ends. The CDR3 loop spans 14 amino acids. CDR3 in DNA: TGTGCCAGTAGCCCCAGGGCAAGCAATCAGCCCCAGCATTTT. Protein sequence: CASSPRASNQPQHF. Variable domain in full (rest from reference TRBV19 and TRBJ1-5): DGGITQSPKYLFRKEGQNVTLSCEQNLNHDAMYWYRQDPGQGLRLIYYSQIVNDFQKGDIAEGYSVSREKKESFPLTVTSAQKNPTAFYLCASSPRASNQPQHFGDGTRLSIL.

The chain is built from TRBV9 and TRBJ2-5, with D perhaps matching TRBD1 (8 bases). CDR1 and CDR2 (germline): SGDLS, YYNGEE. The V end was cut by 4 bases, the J end by 9 bases, with 25 bases between. There are 16 residues in the CDR3. This chain's CDR3 is CASSISQQGVAGAQYF. In DNA, the CDR3 is TGTGCCAGCAGCATCAGCCAACAGGGGGTGGCGGGGGCCCAGTACTTC. Full variable domain (rest looked up from reference TRBV9 and TRBJ2-5): DSGVTQTPKHLITATGQRVTLRCSPRSGDLSVYWYQQSLDQGLQFLIQYYNGEERAKGNILERFSAQQFPDLHSELNLSSLELGDSALYFCASSISQQGVAGAQYFGPGTRLLVL.

The chain combines TRBV6-5 with TRBJ2-5; D is perhaps TRBD1 (5 bases). The CDR3 contains 13 residues. Germline V gives CDR1 MNHEY, CDR2 SVGAGI. The germline V and J ends were trimmed by 6 bases and 5 bases, with 13 bases remaining between them. CDR3 sequence reads: CASRFQGRETQYF. The CDR3, as DNA: TGTGCCAGCAGATTCCAGGGTCGGGAGACCCAGTACTTC.

The gene calls are TRBV27 and TRBJ1-3, with 8 bases lining up with TRBD1. The V and J ends lost 0 bases and 10 bases, in that order; junction bases with no gene match: 2. Germline V gene data show CDR1 as MNHEY and CDR2 as SMNVEV (reference sequence). CDR3 size: 13 residues. The CDR3: CASSLSGQATIYF. In DNA form, the CDR3 reads TGTGCCAGCAGTTTATCGGGACAGGCAACCATATATTTT.

The V gene is TRBV7-3, the J gene TRBJ1-6; 7 bases align to TRBD1. This CDR3 region has 15 residues. V trimming: 1 base; J trimming: 10 bases; junction bases outside the gene matches: 7. CDR1 and CDR2 (germline): SGHTA, FQGTGA. The chain's CDR3 is CASSLSGQEISPLHF. The CDR3 nucleotides read TGTGCCAGCAGCTTAAGCGGACAGGAGATCTCACCCCTCCACTTT.

The gene calls are TRBV20-1 and TRBJ2-3, with unresolved D. CDR3 length: 11 residues. Germline CDR1 reads DFQATT; CDR2 reads SNEGSKA (reference sequence). The chain's CDR3 is CGFESTDTQYF. The CDR3 DNA reads as TGCGGCTTTGAAAGCACAGATACGCAGTATTTT.

The rearrangement joins TRBV14 to TRBJ2-1; D not resolved. Germline assignment: CDR1 SGHDN and CDR2 FVKESK. The CDR3 is 11 residues long. Trimming removed 1 base from V and 10 bases from J, with 5 bases in between. In DNA, the CDR3 is TGTGCCAGCAGCCAAGTAGAGGAGCAGTTCTTC. This translates into CASSQVEEQFF.

The CDR3 protein is CSVGGGAGSPLHF. CDR3 sequence (DNA): TGCAGCGTTGGTGGAGGGGCGGGTTCACCCCTCCACTTT. The rearrangement joins TRBV29-1 to TRBJ1-6; D may be TRBD1 (5 bases). In germline, CDR1 is SQVTM, CDR2 ANQGSEA. The CDR3 sequence is 13 residues long. Trimming removed 4 bases at V and 9 bases at J, with 13 bases between.

The rearrangement uses TRBV6-6 and TRBJ2-5; tentatively, D is TRBD2 (5 bases). CDR1 MNHNY and CDR2 SVGAGI come from the germline V gene (reference sequence). V lost 5 bases and J 5 bases, leaving 15 bases between the germline ends. CDR3 length: 14 residues. CDR3: CASSRRASGETQYF. Here the CDR3 DNA reads TGTGCCAGCAGTCGCCGGGCCTCGGGGGAGACCCAGTACTTC.

J is TRBJ1-3 and V is TRBV5-1; 7 bases match TRBD1. The CDR3 loop spans 14 amino acids. Germline loops: CDR1 SGHRS, CDR2 YFSETQ. V was pared by 0 bases and J by 7 bases, with 4 bases of the junction left unmatched. The CDR3 DNA sequence: TGCGCCAGCAGCTTGGCGACAGGGTGGAACACCATATATTTT. As protein: CASSLATGWNTIYF.

The chain joins TRBV15 to TRBJ1-2; D is ambiguous. This CDR3 is built from 14 residues. V lost 0 bases and J 4 bases, leaving 9 bases between the germline ends. Germline V CDR1 and CDR2: LNHNV, YYDKDF (reference sequence). The CDR3 loop reads CATSRDRTSYGYTF. The CDR3 DNA follows: TGTGCCACCAGCAGAGACAGAACCAGCTATGGCTACACCTTC.

This chain links TRBV28 with TRBJ1-6; D is perhaps TRBD1 (6 bases). CDR1 is MDHEN and CDR2 is SYDVKM in the germline V gene. Deletions cut 5 bases from V and 7 bases from J, with 15 bases between. CDR3 size: 15 residues. CDR3 coding DNA: TGTGCCAGCAGTCACCGGACAGAGGGGAATTCACCCCTCCACTTT. Translation: CASSHRTEGNSPLHF.

The chain links TRBV6-1 to TRBJ2-3; D gene unclear. Trimming took 5 bases from V and 6 from J, leaving 15 bases between them. Germline V CDR1 and CDR2: MNHNS, SASEGT. The CDR3 spans 14 residues. As DNA, the CDR3 is TGTGCCAGCAGTCCCACCTCCCCGGTCGATACGCAGTATTTT. Protein sequence: CASSPTSPVDTQYF.

The CDR3 coding sequence is TGTGCCAGCAGCCCGGCTGGACTAGCGGTGAGCTCCTACGAGCAGTACTTC. Amino acid sequence: CASSPAGLAVSSYEQYF. J is TRBJ2-7 and V is TRBV4-2, with TRBD2 matching over 10 bases. Germline CDR1 reads LGHNA; CDR2 reads YNFKEQ. CDR3 length: 17 amino acids. V dropped 4 bases and J dropped 0; count of bases not matched to a gene: 9.

The chain recombines TRBV6-6 with TRBJ1-4, with 10 bases aligning to TRBD1. After removal of 4 bases from V and 7 bases from J, the junction contained 6 bases not matched to a gene. Germline CDR1 MNHNY, CDR2 SVGAGI (reference sequence). This CDR3 is 15 amino acids long. The CDR3 region is CASSFQGQGGEKLFF. The CDR3 bases are TGTGCCAGCAGTTTCCAAGGACAGGGGGGTGAAAAACTGTTTTTT.

This clone occurred a few times. The rearrangement joins TRBV9 to TRBJ2-5; 12 nucleotides match TRBD2. Germline V gene data show CDR1 as SGDLS and CDR2 as YYNGEE. The CDR3 is 16 amino acids. J gave up 5 bases and V 0 bases, and 5 bases lay outside the gene matches. The CDR3 loop is CASSVGLAGGMETQYF. In DNA form, the CDR3 reads TGTGCCAGCAGCGTAGGTCTAGCGGGGGGGATGGAGACCCAGTACTTC.

The rearrangement uses TRBV5-6 and TRBJ2-7; unclear D gene. CDR3 length equals 12 residues. The germline V and J ends were trimmed by 3 bases and 3 bases, with 7 bases remaining between them. Germline V gene sequence: CDR1 SGHDT, CDR2 YYEEEE. CDR3 protein: CASSSRLYEQYF. The CDR3 region has the DNA TGTGCCAGCAGCTCCAGGCTCTACGAGCAGTACTTC. Using reference TRBV5-6 and TRBJ2-7 for the parts outside the CDR3, the full variable domain is DAGVTQSPTHLIKTRGQQVTLRCSPKSGHDTVSWYQQALGQGPQFIFQYYEEEERQRGNFPDRFSGHQFPNYSSELNVNALLLGDSALYLCASSSRLYEQYFGPGTRLTVT.

The chain has TRBV7-8 and TRBJ1-4; D is undetermined. Between the trimmed V and J ends, which lost 2 bases and 0 bases, there was a span of 7 bases. Germline assignment: CDR1 SGHVS and CDR2 FQNEAQ. CDR3 length equals 15 residues. CDR3: CASSLQEATNEKLFF. The CDR3 nucleotides are TGTGCCAGCAGCTTACAGGAGGCAACTAATGAAAAACTGTTTTTT.

This clone was detected a few times. The CDR3 loop is CASSQLAGGQETQYF. DNA for the CDR3: TGTGCCAGCAGTCAACTAGCGGGGGGCCAAGAGACCCAGTACTTC. The chain employs TRBV27 and TRBJ2-5; 12 positions agree with TRBD2. V was clipped by 5 bases and J by 1 base; unmatched bases: 2. This CDR3 contains 15 residues. CDR1 is MNHEY, CDR2 SMNVEV, per germline (reference sequence).

The J gene is TRBJ1-2, the V gene TRBV2; a possible D gene is TRBD1 (6 bases). Trimming cost V 4 bases and J 5 bases, with 14 bases left between them. This CDR3 has 14 residues. The germline V gene encodes CDR1 SNHLY and CDR2 FYNNEI. Written as DNA, the CDR3 is TGTGCCAGCAGTGGACAGGTCACGATTTATGGCTACACCTTC. Translation: CASSGQVTIYGYTF.

The V gene is TRBV29-1, the J gene TRBJ1-1, with no clear D. Germline assignment: CDR1 SQVTM and CDR2 ANQGSEA. The CDR3 extends over 11 amino acids. With 3 bases removed from V and 11 bases from J, the gap between germline ends came to 13 bases. Here the CDR3 reads CSVDGYSLAFF. For the CDR3, the DNA is TGCAGCGTTGACGGGTATTCGCTGGCTTTCTTT.

This clone was observed a few times. The chain links TRBV7-2 to TRBJ1-4; 8 bases align to TRBD1. V dropped 5 bases and J dropped 3; count of bases not matched to a gene: 8. The length of the CDR3 is 16 residues. The germline gives CDR1 SGHTA, CDR2 FQGNSA. In DNA form, the CDR3 reads TGTGCCAGCAGCCTGGGGGTGGGACAGGCTAATGAAAAACTGTTTTTT. It codes for CASSLGVGQANEKLFF. Together with reference TRBV7-2 and TRBJ1-4, the CDR3 gives the full variable domain: GAGVSQSPSNKVTEKGKDVELRCDPISGHTALYWYRQSLGQGLEFLIYFQGNSAPDKSGLPSDRFSAERTGGSVSTLTIQRTQQEDSAVYLCASSLGVGQANEKLFFGSGTQLSVL.

This rearrangement joins TRBV11-2 to TRBJ1-1; D not certain. CDR1 and CDR2 from the germline V gene are SGHAT and FQNNGV. The V end lost 1 base, the J end lost 1 base, and 4 bases lay between the germline ends. The CDR3 is 13 residues long. CDR3 sequence reads: CASSLARNTEAFF. The CDR3 bases are TGTGCCAGCAGCTTAGCCCGGAACACTGAAGCTTTCTTT.

This rearrangement joins TRBV10-3 to TRBJ1-1, with D tentatively TRBD1 (6 bases). Between the trimmed V and J ends, which lost 6 bases and 2 bases, there was a span of 13 bases. Germline V gives CDR1 ENHRY, CDR2 SYGVKD. This CDR3 has 14 amino acids. This chain's CDR3 is CAIRAGTFNTEAFF. The CDR3 coding sequence is TGTGCCATCAGGGCCGGGACATTCAACACTGAAGCTTTCTTT.

This clone was seen once. The chain carries TRBV4-1 and TRBJ1-2; no firm D call. The CDR3 totals 15 residues. Trimming stripped 1 base from V and 3 bases from J, with 12 bases between. CDR1 is MGHRA, CDR2 YSYEKL, per germline. DNA of the CDR3: TGCGCCAGCAGCCAAGTTCCGGGTCTGGACTATGGCTACACCTTC. The encoded protein is CASSQVPGLDYGYTF.